The clone carrying this T cell receptor (beta chain) was found once. This sample was included in a study of blood T cell repertoires in COVID-19. The CDR3 runs 14 residues. V lost 0 bases and J lost 7; bases outside the gene matches: 4. Germline CDR1 reads SNHLY; CDR2 reads FYNNEI. Assay: immunoSEQ multiplex PCR; the TCRdb copy retains only in-frame clones and omits some. The sample carries approximately 190,000 clones, just under 85% recorded once. The genes are TRBV2 and TRBJ2-5; 8 positions match TRBD2. Sequencing was done on a sample of peripheral blood. The source of this sequence is a woman aged 70-85 years with active or convalescent COVID-19. The CDR3: CASSEAYGRGTQYF. The DNA of the CDR3 is TGTGCCAGCAGTGAAGCTTACGGGAGGGGGACCCAGTACTTC.